Below, 32 T cell receptor beta chains from the same sample are listed, as sequenced in a study of blood T cell repertoires in COVID-19. Some clones are missing from TCRdb's copy, which holds only in-frame ones; the method was immunoSEQ multiplex PCR. The top ten clones hold approximately 10% of a sample with 100,000 to 150,000 clones, approximately 86% of them seen once. What was sequenced was peripheral blood. These receptors originate from a woman between 65 and 79 years old with COVID-19, enrolled during active disease.

The genes are TRBV14 and TRBJ2-1, with D possibly matching TRBD2 (5 bases). This CDR3 is built from 14 residues. CDR1 SGHDN and CDR2 FVKESK come from the germline V gene. The ends were cut back, 0 bases at V and 6 bases at J, with 9 bases in the middle. The CDR3 bases are TGTGCCAGCAGCCAAGACGAGCGGAGCAATGAGCAGTTCTTC. It translates to CASSQDERSNEQFF.

The V and J genes are TRBV18 and TRBJ2-1, with 9 bases lining up with TRBD1. Germline assignment: CDR1 KGHSH and CDR2 LQKENI. The CDR3 length is 21 residues. V was clipped by 6 bases and J by 5 bases; unmatched bases: 26. CDR3 coding DNA: TGTGCCAGCTCCCCAAAAGGGGGGGACAGGGACTATAACGGACCACACAATGAGCAGTTCTTC. Translated: CASSPKGGDRDYNGPHNEQFF.

The chain uses TRBV5-5 and TRBJ1-1; 7 bases align to TRBD1. Per the germline V gene, CDR1 is SGHKS and CDR2 is YYEKEE (reference sequence). The CDR3 spans 12 residues. V was clipped by 2 bases and J by 8 bases; unmatched bases: 3. DNA of the CDR3: TGTGCCAGCAGCTTTGGGACAGACGAAGCTTTCTTT. Protein: CASSFGTDEAFF.

V usage is TRBV3-1 (or the pseudogene TRBV3-2) and J usage is TRBJ2-5; 8 positions match TRBD1. CDR1 and CDR2 (germline): LGHDT, YNNKEL (reference sequence). V was clipped by 2 bases and J by 0 bases; unmatched bases: 5. The CDR3 is made up of 16 amino acids. The chain's CDR3 is CASSQRTGTDQETQYF. As DNA, the CDR3 is TGTGCCAGCAGCCAACGGACAGGGACGGACCAAGAGACCCAGTACTTC.

The chain has TRBV15 and TRBJ1-5; 9 nucleotides align to TRBD1. CDR3 length equals 14 residues. Unmatched junction bases numbered 7, after V lost 5 bases and J lost 8 bases. Per germline, CDR1 LNHNV and CDR2 YYDKDF (reference sequence). The CDR3 is CATSPTGGWEPQHF. The CDR3, as DNA: TGTGCCACCAGCCCGACAGGGGGTTGGGAGCCCCAGCATTTT.

This chain connects TRBV15 to TRBJ1-4; 7 nucleotides align to TRBD1. The CDR3 length is 15 residues. The junction had 5 bases not matched to a gene; V was cut back by 1 base and J by 6 bases. The V gene's germline CDR1 is LNHNV and CDR2 YYDKDF (reference sequence). The CDR3 loop is CATSRVQGVDEKLFF. The CDR3 DNA follows: TGTGCCACCAGCAGAGTCCAGGGGGTGGATGAAAAACTGTTTTTT.

The chain joins TRBV19 to TRBJ1-2; TRBD1 might be the D (6 bases). This CDR3 contains 16 residues. V lost 4 bases and J 0 bases, leaving 15 bases between the germline ends. The V gene's germline CDR1 is LNHDA and CDR2 SQIVND (reference sequence). DNA for the CDR3: TGTGCCAGTAGTACCCCGGGACACCGATCTAACTATGGCTACACCTTC. It codes for CASSTPGHRSNYGYTF.

The rearrangement links TRBV6-6 to TRBJ2-7; possible D gene TRBD1, 6 bases. The CDR3 contains 16 residues. V was shortened by 4 bases and J by 6 bases, with 22 bases between the two germline ends. Germline loops: CDR1 MNHNY, CDR2 SVGAGI (reference sequence). The CDR3 loop is CASSWGHSGTTGEQYF. The CDR3 nucleotides read TGTGCCAGCAGTTGGGGGCACTCCGGGACAACCGGCGAGCAGTACTTC.

The chain uses TRBV3-1 (or the pseudogene TRBV3-2) and TRBJ1-2; 11 nucleotides agree with TRBD1. CDR1 and CDR2 (germline): LGHDT, YNNKEL (reference sequence). The CDR3 has 17 amino acids. The V segment lost 4 bases and the J segment 4 bases; nucleotides outside the gene matches: 11. The CDR3 loop reads CASSPQLRTGGFYGYTF. In nucleotides, the CDR3 is TGTGCCAGCAGCCCGCAGCTACGGACAGGGGGCTTCTATGGCTACACCTTC.

V and J are TRBV18 and TRBJ1-1; D is undetermined. Trimming took 2 bases from V and 5 from J, leaving 12 bases between them. Germline V lookup: CDR1 KGHSH, CDR2 LQKENI. CDR3 length equals 14 residues. CDR3 residues: CASSPSLYVTEAFF. The CDR3 coding sequence is TGTGCCAGCTCACCATCCCTGTATGTTACTGAAGCTTTCTTT.

The chain joins TRBV11-3 to TRBJ2-7, with TRBD1 as a possible D gene (7 bases). This CDR3 has 15 residues. CDR1 is SGHNT and CDR2 is YENEEA in the germline V gene. Trimming shortened V by 2 bases and J by 5 bases, and 16 bases separated the two germline ends. CDR3 loop: CASSLRAGQHDEQYF. Written as DNA, the CDR3 is TGTGCCAGCAGCTTAAGGGCGGGACAGCACGACGAGCAGTACTTC.

The V call is TRBV28, the J call TRBJ1-2, with D perhaps TRBD1 (6 bases). The germline gives CDR1 MDHEN, CDR2 SYDVKM. The CDR3 contains 13 residues. The germline V and J ends were trimmed by 5 bases and 7 bases, with 14 bases remaining between them. CDR3 in amino acids: CASSGGRGSGYTF. The CDR3 nucleotides read TGTGCCAGCAGTGGCGGTAGGGGGTCTGGCTACACCTTC.

Regarding this clone: The junction departs from germline at one end; a sequencing error may be responsible. The chain combines TRBV7-2 with TRBJ1-2; TRBD1 matches at 7 bases. This CDR3 has 14 amino acids. In germline, CDR1 is SGHTA, CDR2 FQGNSA. The CDR3 protein is CAGSLSGQAYGYTF. The CDR3 bases are TGTGCCGGCAGCTTAAGTGGACAGGCCTATGGCTACACCTTC.

The chain links TRBV6-5 to TRBJ1-6; tentatively, D is TRBD1 (5 bases). The CDR3 has 14 amino acids. Germline CDR1 MNHEY, CDR2 SVGAGI. Trimming took off 2 bases at V and 5 bases at J, with 7 bases between the two ends. The CDR3 region has the DNA TGTGCCAGCAGTTACGGAGGGGATAATTCACCCCTCCACTTT. This sequence encodes CASSYGGDNSPLHF.

This clone was seen a few times. V is TRBV3-1 (or the pseudogene TRBV3-2) and J is TRBJ2-5, with D possibly being TRBD1 (5 bases). Trimming took 2 bases from V and 4 from J, leaving 17 bases between them. CDR1 LGHDT and CDR2 YNNKEL come from the germline V gene (reference sequence). The length of the CDR3 is 16 residues. The CDR3 protein is CASSQMLTRRGETQYF. CDR3 in DNA: TGTGCCAGCAGCCAAATGCTGACCCGAAGGGGAGAGACCCAGTACTTC.

This clone appeared many times. The chain links TRBV27 to TRBJ1-5; D ambiguous. Trimming took 6 bases from V and 3 from J, leaving 9 bases between them. The CDR3 contains 13 residues. The germline V gene encodes CDR1 MNHEY and CDR2 SMNVEV (reference sequence). The chain's CDR3 is CASRRDTNQPQHF. CDR3 in DNA: TGTGCCAGCAGACGAGACACCAATCAGCCCCAGCATTTT.

The rearrangement joins TRBV28 to TRBJ1-1, with a weak D call TRBD1 (6 bases). Germline CDR1 MDHEN, CDR2 SYDVKM. The CDR3 totals 13 residues. V was pared by 7 bases and J by 0 bases, with 9 bases between. This CDR3 is CASTRGMNTEAFF. The CDR3 DNA sequence: TGTGCCAGCACCAGGGGAATGAACACTGAAGCTTTCTTT.

The V call is TRBV5-1, the J call TRBJ1-1; D is unclear. V was clipped by 3 bases and J by 1 base, with 10 bases between them. The CDR3 loop spans 14 amino acids. Looked up from germline, CDR1 is SGHRS and CDR2 is YFSETQ. In DNA form, the CDR3 reads TGCGCCAGCAGCTGGGCAAGTGGGAACACTGAAGCTTTCTTT. Protein product: CASSWASGNTEAFF. Supplemented by reference TRBV5-1 and TRBJ1-1, the full variable domain reads KAGVTQTPRYLIKTRGQQVTLSCSPISGHRSVSWYQQTPGQGLQFLFEYFSETQRNKGNFPGRFSGRQFSNSRSEMNVSTLELGDSALYLCASSWASGNTEAFFGQGTRLTVV.

This clone was seen only a few times. The rearrangement joins TRBV30 to TRBJ2-5; the D is unclear. This CDR3 has 13 amino acids. Germline CDR1 and CDR2: GTSNPN and SVGIG (reference sequence). Trimming pared 3 bases from V and 5 bases from J, leaving 13 bases between. The CDR3 spells CAWSAKARETQYF. CDR3 coding DNA: TGTGCCTGGAGCGCAAAGGCGCGGGAGACCCAGTACTTC.

V gene TRBV15 combines with J gene TRBJ2-5; 7 bases are a match to TRBD1. Germline CDR1 reads LNHNV; CDR2 reads YYDKDF (reference sequence). This CDR3 has 15 residues. V lost 0 bases, J lost 4 bases, and 5 bases stayed unmatched. In DNA form, the CDR3 reads TGTGCCACCAGCAGAGATTGGCGACAGGGAGAGACCCAGTACTTC. Protein sequence: CATSRDWRQGETQYF.

The chain carries TRBV9 and TRBJ1-2, with TRBD1 as a possible D gene (6 bases). The CDR3 is 16 amino acids. V dropped 3 bases and J dropped 0 bases, with 15 bases sitting between them. Germline lookup yields CDR1 SGDLS and CDR2 YYNGEE. The CDR3 region is CASSGPQGRANYGYTF. CDR3 coding DNA: TGTGCCAGCAGCGGTCCCCAGGGGAGAGCTAACTATGGCTACACCTTC.

V is TRBV5-6 and J is TRBJ1-1, with TRBD1 as a possible D gene (5 bases). CDR3 length: 13 residues. Deletions cut 5 bases from V and 6 bases from J, with 14 bases between. CDR1 and CDR2 from the germline V gene are SGHDT and YYEEEE. In DNA, the CDR3 is TGTGCCAGCAGGGTTCGGAGGGACGCTGAAGCTTTCTTT. Protein sequence: CASRVRRDAEAFF. Supplemented by reference TRBV5-6 and TRBJ1-1, the full variable domain reads DAGVTQSPTHLIKTRGQQVTLRCSPKSGHDTVSWYQQALGQGPQFIFQYYEEEERQRGNFPDRFSGHQFPNYSSELNVNALLLGDSALYLCASRVRRDAEAFFGQGTRLTVV.

This chain connects TRBV3-1 (or the pseudogene TRBV3-2) to TRBJ1-1; weak D call: TRBD1 (6 bases). CDR1 LGHDT and CDR2 YNNKEL come from the germline V gene (reference sequence). The germline V and J ends were trimmed by 2 bases and 5 bases, with 6 bases remaining between them. CDR3 length: 12 residues. CDR3 sequence reads: CASSQQGTEAFF. The CDR3 region has the DNA TGTGCCAGCAGCCAACAGGGGACTGAAGCTTTCTTT.

CDR3 DNA: TGCGCCAGCAGCCAAAGCCGGACAGGGGGCAGTGAAAAACTGTTTTTT. Amino acids: CASSQSRTGGSEKLFF. V and J are TRBV4-1 and TRBJ1-4, with 11 bases identical to TRBD1. Germline V lookup: CDR1 MGHRA, CDR2 YSYEKL. Unmatched junction bases numbered 6, after V lost 2 bases and J lost 7 bases. This CDR3 is 16 amino acids long.

This sequence joins TRBV7-9 and TRBJ1-6; 9 bases fit TRBD1. Germline V gene data show CDR1 as SEHNR and CDR2 as FQNEAQ (reference sequence). Trimming at V came to 6 bases and at J to 9 bases, leaving 6 bases not matched to a gene. The length of the CDR3 is 14 residues. The CDR3 protein is CASRPDRGGSPLHF. In DNA form, the CDR3 reads TGTGCCAGCAGGCCGGACAGGGGTGGTTCACCCCTCCACTTT.

Here the CDR3 DNA reads TGTGCCAGTAGTGCCCAGGGGGGTTCCAACGAGCAGTACTTC. Protein: CASSAQGGSNEQYF. This rearrangement joins TRBV19 to TRBJ2-7; D possibly corresponds to TRBD1 (7 bases). V was shortened by 5 bases and J by 5 bases, with 16 bases between the two germline ends. Looked up from germline, CDR1 is LNHDA and CDR2 is SQIVND (reference sequence). CDR3 length: 14 residues.

This chain connects TRBV6-5 to TRBJ1-5, with 9 bases matching TRBD1. The germline V gene encodes CDR1 MNHEY and CDR2 SVGAGI. The V and J ends lost 6 bases and 16 bases, in that order; junction bases with no gene match: 13. The CDR3 covers 13 residues. Here the CDR3 reads CASRESGTGPLHF. DNA of the CDR3: TGTGCCAGCAGGGAGTCCGGGACAGGGCCTCTACATTTT.

The chain combines TRBV10-1 with TRBJ1-2; unclear D gene. Trimming stripped 0 bases from V and 6 bases from J, with 8 bases between. Germline V CDR1 and CDR2: WNHNN, SYGVQD (reference sequence). CDR3 length equals 13 residues. Written as DNA, the CDR3 is TGCGCCAGCAGTGAGTCTTATCTCCATGGCTACACCTTC. Its translation is CASSESYLHGYTF.

The V gene is TRBV19, the J gene TRBJ2-7, with TRBD1 matching 9 bases. CDR1 is LNHDA and CDR2 is SQIVND in the germline V gene (reference sequence). With V trimmed by 5 bases and J by 2 bases, 7 bases remained unmatched. CDR3 length: 15 residues. CDR3 nucleotide sequence: TGTGCCAGTAGTCCATGGACAGGGGCCGCCTACGAGCAGTACTTC. This translates into CASSPWTGAAYEQYF.

This clone was picked up one time. The rearrangement links TRBV7-9 to TRBJ1-5; 7 nucleotides line up with TRBD1. V gave up 5 bases and J gave up 3 bases; unmatched junction bases: 7. CDR1 and CDR2 from the germline V gene are SEHNR and FQNEAQ (reference sequence). CDR3 length: 15 amino acids. The CDR3 DNA sequence: TGTGCCAGCAGCCCAACGGGACAGCCCAATCAGCCCCAGCATTTT. This encodes CASSPTGQPNQPQHF.

This clone was observed once. The DNA of the CDR3 is TGTGCCAGCAAGGGACTAGCGGGGGCCACCGGGGAGCTGTTTTTT. Translating gives CASKGLAGATGELFF. J is TRBJ2-2 and V is TRBV2; TRBD2 matches at 14 bases. With V trimmed by 7 bases and J by 4 bases, 2 bases remained unmatched. CDR1 is SNHLY, CDR2 FYNNEI, per germline. This CDR3 is 15 amino acids long. Together with reference TRBV2 and TRBJ2-2, the CDR3 gives the full variable domain: EPEVTQTPSHQVTQMGQEVILRCVPISNHLYFYWYRQILGQKVEFLVSFYNNEISEKSEIFDDQFSVERPDGSNFTLKIRSTKLEDSAMYFCASKGLAGATGELFFGEGSRLTVL.

The V gene is TRBV24-1, the J gene TRBJ2-5; TRBD2 matches 7 bases. V dropped 9 bases and J dropped 5; count of bases not matched to a gene: 14. The CDR3 spans 15 residues. Germline values: CDR1 KGHDR, CDR2 SFDVKD. The CDR3, as DNA: TGTGCCACCGCTCCCGGGACGGGGGGTTTGGAGACCCAGTACTTC. Residues: CATAPGTGGLETQYF.